These 32 T cell receptor beta chains originate from one sample sequenced in a study of Ad26.COV2.S vaccination and SARS-CoV-2 variants (dated by TCRdb to the early 2020s). The treatment or condition label, as the study defines it: around 19 received Ad26.COV2.S at low or high dose, single or two shots; roughly five received placebo; per-sample allocation not given. For vaccine and placebo recipients, the sequenced repertoires came from samples collected on day 63 after the first injection. The library came from the immunoSEQ multiplex PCR assay. TCRdb stores this immuneACCESS table with in-frame sequences only. Part of the clones is absent; in the studies checked, under half of the shortfall reflects unresolved V genes, and no reason is known for the rest. This sample has hundreds of thousands of clones in its table, and 89% of those were observed once. The ten largest account for approximately 1.5% of the sample.

This specimen was peripheral blood, taken in a trial of Ad26.COV2.S vaccine versus placebo. These receptors were obtained from a person between 18 and 65 years old who received the Ad26.COV2.S COVID-19 vaccine or a placebo.

The V gene is TRBV29-1, the J gene TRBJ1-1; TRBD1 matches at 11 bases. The CDR3 loop spans 15 amino acids. V lost 4 bases to trimming and J lost 4 bases; unmatched junction nucleotides: 8. Germline V gene sequence: CDR1 SQVTM, CDR2 ANQGSEA. Here the CDR3 reads CSVGDTGTGGTEAFF. For the CDR3, the DNA is TGCAGCGTTGGGGATACCGGGACAGGGGGCACTGAAGCTTTCTTT.

The J gene is TRBJ1-3, the V gene TRBV2; D might be TRBD1 (5 bases). The CDR3 sequence is 16 residues long. Germline V gene data show CDR1 as SNHLY and CDR2 as FYNNEI. V was shortened by 8 bases and J by 0 bases, with 17 bases between the two germline ends. The CDR3 coding sequence is TGTGCCAGCGGGGGGAGATACAGTGTCTCTGGAAACACCATATATTTT. It translates to CASGGRYSVSGNTIYF.

This clone was recorded only once. The V and J genes are TRBV20-1 and TRBJ2-3; D not certain. The V gene's germline CDR1 is DFQATT and CDR2 SNEGSKA (reference sequence). The CDR3 has 11 amino acids. The V gene lost 1 base and the J gene lost 5 bases, with 4 bases spanning the gap. The CDR3 nucleotides are TGCAGTGCTAGAGTGGAAGATACGCAGTATTTT. This gives the protein CSARVEDTQYF.

Only one count was recorded for this clone. The chain has TRBV9 and TRBJ2-2; no reliable D call. Germline CDR1 reads SGDLS; CDR2 reads YYNGEE. The CDR3 has 16 residues. V gave up 0 bases and J gave up 0 bases, with 9 bases separating them. CDR3 in DNA: TGTGCCAGCAGCGTAGTTAGCACCGCGAACACCGGGGAGCTGTTTTTT. Translation: CASSVVSTANTGELFF. Variable domain in full (rest from reference TRBV9 and TRBJ2-2): DSGVTQTPKHLITATGQRVTLRCSPRSGDLSVYWYQQSLDQGLQFLIQYYNGEERAKGNILERFSAQQFPDLHSELNLSSLELGDSALYFCASSVVSTANTGELFFGEGSRLTVL.

The chain employs TRBV27 and TRBJ1-2; D is unresolved. V was shortened by 6 bases and J by 4 bases, with 12 bases between the two germline ends. CDR3 length: 13 amino acids. Germline values: CDR1 MNHEY, CDR2 SMNVEV (reference sequence). CDR3 loop: CASRRSVSYGYTF. Written as DNA, the CDR3 is TGTGCCAGCAGACGATCCGTCAGCTATGGCTACACCTTC.

The chain has TRBV11-2 and TRBJ1-1, with D unresolved. The V and J ends lost 3 bases and 4 bases respectively, with 18 bases between them. The CDR3 has 16 amino acids. Germline V gene data show CDR1 as SGHAT and CDR2 as FQNNGV. The CDR3: CASSLGEVGFGTEAFF. CDR3 nucleotides: TGTGCCAGCAGCTTGGGCGAGGTAGGCTTTGGCACTGAAGCTTTCTTT.

The table lists this clone with a count of one. The V gene is TRBV19, the J gene TRBJ1-4; no reliable D call. Trimming took 5 bases from V and 12 from J, leaving 10 bases between them. Germline CDR1 LNHDA, CDR2 SQIVND (reference sequence). The CDR3 covers 11 residues. CDR3 sequence (DNA): TGTGCCAGTAGTCCCGGTGTGGAACTGTTTTTT. The encoded protein is CASSPGVELFF. The full variable domain, in which reference TRBV19 and TRBJ1-4 provide the parts outside the CDR3, is DGGITQSPKYLFRKEGQNVTLSCEQNLNHDAMYWYRQDPGQGLRLIYYSQIVNDFQKGDIAEGYSVSREKKESFPLTVTSAQKNPTAFYLCASSPGVELFFGSGTQLSVL.

The chain uses TRBV7-8 and TRBJ2-1, with 14 bases fitting TRBD2. The CDR3 spans 15 residues. CDR1 SGHVS and CDR2 FQNEAQ come from the germline V gene. The junction had 6 bases not matched to a gene; V was cut back by 3 bases and J by 11 bases. CDR3 DNA: TGTGCCAGCAGCTTGCCGGGACTAGCGGGGGTGAAGCAGTTCTTC. This translates into CASSLPGLAGVKQFF.

The table lists this clone with a count of one. Other DNA sequences of this sample code for an identical CDR3. The genes are TRBV5-1 and TRBJ2-2, with D possibly matching TRBD1 (5 bases). Germline V gene lookup returns CDR1 SGHRS and CDR2 YFSETQ. The ends were cut back, 6 bases at V and 1 base at J, with 10 bases in the middle. The CDR3 covers 14 residues. The DNA for the CDR3 is TGCGCCAGCAAAGGGCAGGGGAACACCGGGGAGCTGTTTTTT. As protein: CASKGQGNTGELFF.

The rearrangement joins TRBV27 to TRBJ2-7; maybe TRBD2 (6 bases). Germline lookup yields CDR1 MNHEY and CDR2 SMNVEV (reference sequence). The CDR3 consists of 13 residues. V was clipped by 6 bases and J by 3 bases, with 12 bases between them. The CDR3 region has the DNA TGTGCCAGCAGGGGACTGAACTACTACGAGCAGTACTTC. It is translated as CASRGLNYYEQYF.

The chain combines TRBV29-1 with TRBJ2-7; 8 positions agree with TRBD2. The J segment lost 0 bases and the V segment lost 2 bases, leaving 6 bases of the junction unmatched. The V gene's germline CDR1 is SQVTM and CDR2 ANQGSEA. This CDR3 comprises 15 residues. Here the CDR3 DNA reads TGCAGCGTTGAAATGGTAGCGGGAAGCTCCTACGAGCAGTACTTC. Residues: CSVEMVAGSSYEQYF.

The count of this clone is one. The genes are TRBV2 and TRBJ1-5; 7 nucleotides line up with TRBD1. This CDR3 is built from 14 residues. V shed 5 bases and J 4 bases; nucleotides not matched to a gene: 5. CDR1 SNHLY and CDR2 FYNNEI come from the germline V gene. Written as DNA, the CDR3 is TGTGCCAGCAGTACAGGGGCCGGTAATCAGCCCCAGCATTTT. Amino acid sequence: CASSTGAGNQPQHF.

V is TRBV19 and J is TRBJ1-5; a weak D match, TRBD1 (5 bases). Trimming left V 4 bases short and J 0 bases short, with 10 bases between. There are 15 residues in the CDR3. Germline assignment: CDR1 LNHDA and CDR2 SQIVND (reference sequence). In DNA, the CDR3 is TGTGCCAGTAGTAAGGGACTCCTTAGCAATCAGCCCCAGCATTTT. Translation gives CASSKGLLSNQPQHF. The full variable domain, completed using reference TRBV19 and TRBJ1-5, is DGGITQSPKYLFRKEGQNVTLSCEQNLNHDAMYWYRQDPGQGLRLIYYSQIVNDFQKGDIAEGYSVSREKKESFPLTVTSAQKNPTAFYLCASSKGLLSNQPQHFGDGTRLSIL.

This chain connects TRBV27 to TRBJ2-1; D not certain. The CDR3 runs 12 residues. Trimming removed 5 bases at V and 9 bases at J, with 11 bases between. CDR1 is MNHEY, CDR2 SMNVEV, per germline (reference sequence). The CDR3 region has the DNA TGTGCCAGCAGTCAGTCGAAATTTGAGCAGTTCTTC. Translated, it gives CASSQSKFEQFF.

V gene TRBV18 combines with J gene TRBJ2-7; the match to TRBD2 covers 13 bases. The CDR3 contains 18 residues. The V segment lost 2 bases and the J segment 3 bases; nucleotides outside the gene matches: 10. The V gene's germline CDR1 is KGHSH and CDR2 LQKENI. In DNA, the CDR3 is TGTGCCAGCTCACCAGCTAGGACTAGCGGGAGAGGGGACTACGAGCAGTACTTC. Its protein is CASSPARTSGRGDYEQYF.

The genes are TRBV5-1 and TRBJ2-3; TRBD2 might be the D (5 bases). The CDR3 covers 17 residues. Germline CDR1 SGHRS, CDR2 YFSETQ. The V end lost 0 bases, the J end lost 0 bases, and 14 bases lay between the germline ends. The chain's CDR3 is CASSLERRGSSTDTQYF. The CDR3 nucleotides read TGCGCCAGCAGCTTGGAGCGCCGGGGTTCGAGCACAGATACGCAGTATTTT.

This clone came up once. This chain uses TRBV28 with TRBJ2-3; TRBD1 or TRBD2 may be the D gene (5 bases each). The ends were cut back, 7 bases at V and 8 bases at J, with 22 bases in the middle. In germline, CDR1 is MDHEN, CDR2 SYDVKM. The CDR3 is 15 amino acids. The DNA of the CDR3 is TGTGCCAGCACCGAATCGGGATCTCTTGGGGGTACGCAGTATTTT. It specifies CASTESGSLGGTQYF. Based on the CDR3 plus reference TRBV28 and TRBJ2-3, the full variable domain is DVKVTQSSRYLVKRTGEKVFLECVQDMDHENMFWYRQDPGLGLRLIYFSYDVKMKEKGDIPEGYSVSREKKERFSLILESASTNQTSMYLCASTESGSLGGTQYFGPGTRLTVL.

V and J are TRBV7-9 and TRBJ1-2; possible D gene TRBD1, 5 bases. The germline V and J ends were trimmed by 10 bases and 2 bases, with 17 bases remaining between them. This CDR3 comprises 14 residues. Germline V gene sequence: CDR1 SEHNR, CDR2 FQNEAQ (reference sequence). The CDR3 here is CATQRWDGNYGYTF. CDR3 sequence (DNA): TGTGCCACCCAGCGATGGGACGGCAACTATGGCTACACCTTC.

The V gene is TRBV19, the J gene TRBJ1-3, with 9 bases fitting TRBD1. Germline CDR1 and CDR2: LNHDA and SQIVND (reference sequence). This CDR3 is 15 amino acids long. The ends lost 5 bases at V and 0 bases at J; junction bases unmatched: 2. CDR3 coding DNA: TGTGCCAGTAGTGAGACAGGGGGCTCTGGAAACACCATATATTTT. It encodes CASSETGGSGNTIYF.

The V gene is TRBV5-1, the J gene TRBJ2-7; 8 bases agree with TRBD2. Germline V gene lookup returns CDR1 SGHRS and CDR2 YFSETQ. This CDR3 is 13 amino acids long. Trimming at V came to 4 bases and at J to 5 bases, leaving 5 bases not matched to a gene. CDR3 sequence reads: CASSPGGRDEQYF. For the CDR3, the DNA is TGCGCCAGCAGCCCGGGGGGGCGCGACGAGCAGTACTTC.

With respect to this clone: Distinct nucleotide sequences in the sample also encode this CDR3. V gene TRBV19 combines with J gene TRBJ2-7; no clear D gene. Germline CDR1 reads LNHDA; CDR2 reads SQIVND (reference sequence). CDR3 size: 13 residues. V lost 2 bases, J lost 2 bases, and 7 bases lay in between. CDR3 sequence reads: CASSIRLAYEQYF. The DNA for the CDR3 is TGTGCCAGTAGTATAAGGCTAGCCTACGAGCAGTACTTC.

The rearrangement uses TRBV29-1 and TRBJ1-2; no clear D. The germline CDR1 and CDR2 sequences are SQVTM and ANQGSEA. The V end was cut by 6 bases, the J end by 4 bases, with 12 bases between. CDR3 length equals 12 residues. The CDR3 DNA sequence: TGCAGCGTCGACATGGGCGGCTATGGCTACACCTTC. Encoded protein: CSVDMGGYGYTF.

This chain joins TRBV18 and TRBJ2-1, with TRBD2 as a possible D gene (6 bases). This CDR3 comprises 16 residues. Trimming removed 1 base from V and 5 bases from J, with 15 bases in between. Per germline, CDR1 KGHSH and CDR2 LQKENI. The CDR3 DNA sequence: TGTGCCAGCTCACCACGGCTGGGACTGTCTAACAATGAGCAGTTCTTC. Translation: CASSPRLGLSNNEQFF.

The genes are TRBV12-3 or TRBV12-4 and TRBJ1-3; D ambiguous. This CDR3 comprises 12 residues. V was cut by 6 bases and J by 3 bases, with 6 bases left in between. For the CDR3, the DNA is TGTGCCAGCAGGTCCGATGGAAACACCATATATTTT. Encoded protein: CASRSDGNTIYF.

This chain uses TRBV15 with TRBJ2-7; TRBD1 aligns across 9 bases. This CDR3 contains 15 residues. The V gene's germline CDR1 is LNHNV and CDR2 YYDKDF (reference sequence). With V trimmed by 2 bases and J by 3 bases, 5 bases remained unmatched. The CDR3 DNA follows: TGTGCCACCAGCAGACCGGGACAGGGAAACTACGAGCAGTACTTC. This codes for CATSRPGQGNYEQYF.

V is TRBV29-1 and J is TRBJ1-2; tentatively, D is TRBD1 (6 bases). This CDR3 has 12 residues. Germline V CDR1 and CDR2: SQVTM, ANQGSEA. V lost 4 bases and J lost 4, with 10 bases in between. CDR3 nucleotide sequence: TGCAGCGTTGTAGGGGGAAGCTATGGCTACACCTTC. Translated: CSVVGGSYGYTF.

This clone was seen a single time. The chain carries TRBV5-4 and TRBJ2-3; D perhaps matches TRBD1 (6 bases). The CDR3 loop spans 14 amino acids. The germline V gene has CDR1 SGHNT and CDR2 YYREEE (reference sequence). Trimming shortened V by 6 bases and J by 1 base, and 12 bases separated the two germline ends. CDR3 sequence (DNA): TGTGCCAGCACCTCGGCAGGGGGCACAGATACGCAGTATTTT. It codes for CASTSAGGTDTQYF.

This clone was counted once. The chain is built from TRBV30 and TRBJ1-5; a possible D gene is TRBD1 (5 bases). This CDR3 has 14 residues. Per the germline V gene, CDR1 is GTSNPN and CDR2 is SVGIG (reference sequence). Trimming stripped 5 bases from V and 3 bases from J, with 14 bases between. The CDR3 region is CAWGEGRNNQPQHF. The CDR3 bases are TGTGCCTGGGGAGAGGGGAGGAACAATCAGCCCCAGCATTTT.

This chain joins TRBV10-3 and TRBJ2-7; tentatively, D is TRBD1 (5 bases). Germline-derived CDR1 and CDR2 are ENHRY and SYGVKD. Trimming cost V 0 bases and J 6 bases, with 15 bases left between them. CDR3 length: 15 residues. The CDR3 region has the DNA TGTGCCATCAGTGAGTCCCAGGGTGAGTGGGGCGAGCAGTACTTC. Amino acids: CAISESQGEWGEQYF.

The V and J genes are TRBV6-2 or TRBV6-3 and TRBJ1-5; possibly TRBD1 for D (5 bases). V was clipped by 2 bases and J by 7 bases, with 9 bases between them. This CDR3 spans 13 amino acids. Germline V gene data show CDR1 as MNHEY and CDR2 as SVGEGT. In nucleotides, the CDR3 is TGTGCCAGCAGTTACGGGGGAATACAGCCCCAGCATTTT. Protein: CASSYGGIQPQHF.

A single count supports this clone. This chain connects TRBV7-2 to TRBJ2-7; the match to TRBD2 covers 8 bases. This CDR3 is 14 amino acids long. J was trimmed by 4 bases and V by 6 bases; bases with no gene match: 8. Germline V gene data show CDR1 as SGHTA and CDR2 as FQGNSA. Here the CDR3 DNA reads TGTGCCAGCAGGAAACGGGAGGGCCTATACGAGCAGTACTTC. Translated: CASRKREGLYEQYF.

V is TRBV5-4 and J is TRBJ2-7; D is unclear. Germline CDR1 is SGHNT and CDR2 is YYREEE (reference sequence). The length of the CDR3 is 16 residues. Trimming left V 0 bases short and J 0 bases short, with 13 bases between. The CDR3 sequence: CASSLAGLRSSYEQYF. The CDR3, as DNA: TGTGCCAGCAGCTTGGCAGGTCTTAGGAGCTCCTACGAGCAGTACTTC. Full variable domain (missing parts from reference TRBV5-4 and TRBJ2-7): ETGVTQSPTHLIKTRGQQVTLRCSSQSGHNTVSWYQQALGQGPQFIFQYYREEENGRGNFPPRFSGLQFPNYSSELNVNALELDDSALYLCASSLAGLRSSYEQYFGPGTRLTVT.